The count of the clone carrying this T cell receptor beta chain is one. This record comes from a study of shared clonotypes between healthy human individuals. Under the authors' procedure: Junction-only sequences without quality scores were provided by ImmunoSEQ, so filtering was different. Repertoires were generated with immunoSEQ multiplex PCR, while TCRdb's copy carries only in-frame clones and drops some. Clone size and the V and J calls come from that table; the DNA yielded D and trimming. The data contain about 1.4 million clones, roughly 96% of them singletons. The V gene lost 1 base and the J gene lost 4 bases, with 7 bases spanning the gap. The CDR3 has 13 residues. Germline CDR1 and CDR2: KGHSH and LQKENI.

The chain couples TRBV18 to TRBJ1-2; TRBD1 might be the D (5 bases). The TCR originated in a man aged 30 to 45 in good health. The sample comprised naive CD4+ T cells sorted from blood. Regarding subset: CD45RA+ positively selected. DNA for the CDR3: TGTGCCAGCTCACCACTAGACAGCTATGGCTACACCTTC. Residues: CASSPLDSYGYTF. Supplemented by reference TRBV18 and TRBJ1-2, the full variable domain reads NAGVMQNPRHLVRRRGQEARLRCSPMKGHSHVYWYRQLPEEGLKFMVYLQKENIIDESGMPKERFSAEFPKEGPSILRIQQVVRGDSAAYFCASSPLDSYGYTFGSGTRLTVV.